The subject of this entry is one T cell receptor (beta chain). What it binds is unknown. The assay was immunoSEQ multiplex PCR, and TCRdb's table has in-frame clones only and misses some. The table includes some 140,000 clones, more than 90% detected once. The CDR3 has 16 amino acids. Germline lookup yields CDR1 KGHDR and CDR2 SFDVKD. After removal of 3 bases from V and 0 bases from J, the junction contained 3 bases not matched to a gene. The record originates from a study of T cell responses to AZD1222 COVID-19 vaccine. Study conclusions and caveats: Donor demographics were predominantly white British with a female majority; clonal diversity may be underestimated. Regions 160-218 and 743-854 held dominance among vaccine-associated CD4 TCRs, which spanned spike. Only 5 or 6 individuals given AZD1222 were seropositive at baseline.

V is TRBV24-1 and J is TRBJ2-1, with 8 bases fitting TRBD2. This TCR was recovered from an adult in good health. Specimen: peripheral blood, collected on day 0 of AZD1222 vaccination. The CDR3 region has the DNA TGTGCCACCAGTGATAAGAGCGGGAGCTCCTACAATGAGCAGTTCTTC. Amino acid sequence: CATSDKSGSSYNEQFF.